This T cell receptor (beta chain) was retrieved from a study of T-cell reconstitution after alpha-beta-depleted transplantation in children. This clonotype appeared a few times. Preparation of the TCRbeta library involved a method that used unique molecular identifiers. TCRdb itself ran the PCR reads through MiXCR, one entry per CDR3 protein. Here the sample spans 190,000 or so distinct CDR3 sequences, 5.5% to 7% being singletons. The CDR3 totals 18 residues. Germline V gives CDR1 LGHDT, CDR2 YNNKEL (reference sequence). V dropped 1 base and J dropped 0 bases, with 16 bases sitting between them. The source is a girl under two years old with combined immunodeficiency, due to receive a stem cell transplant. The chain combines TRBV3-1 with TRBJ2-4; maybe TRBD1 (5 bases). Sequenced material: PBMCs, taken before TCRalphabeta/CD19-depleted stem cell transplant. CDR3 sequence: CASSQVPGLTLAKNIQYF. As DNA, the CDR3 is TGTGCCAGCAGCCAAGTTCCAGGGTTAACCCTAGCCAAAAACATTCAGTACTTC.